This TCR beta chain stems from a study of T cell responses to AZD1222 COVID-19 vaccine. Details on this clone: Its specificity is unknown.

Study-wide results and caveats: Spike-specific TCR depth and breadth grew after two AZD1222 doses. White British people made up most donors, females outnumbered males, and clonal diversity was possibly underestimated. Repertoire collection took place solely once the T cell response had peaked.

The assay was immunoSEQ multiplex PCR, and TCRdb's table has in-frame clones only and misses some. Counted here are about 120,000 clones, approximately 86% occurring once; the ten biggest clones make up around 3%. The TCR sequence derives from an adult who received the AZD1222 COVID-19 vaccine. This specimen consisted of peripheral blood, obtained 28 days after the second AZD1222 dose.

CDR3 DNA: TGTGCCAGCAGTGGCCCAGGGCCGGCGGGTCAGCCCCAGCATTTT. Its protein product is CASSGPGPAGQPQHF. V usage is TRBV25-1 and J usage is TRBJ1-5; tentatively, D is TRBD1 (5 bases). The length of the CDR3 is 15 residues. Germline V CDR1 and CDR2: MGHDK, SYGVNS. With 4 bases removed from V and 6 bases from J, the gap between germline ends came to 16 bases.